The 27 T cell receptor beta chains listed next were all sequenced from one sample in a study of blood T cell repertoires in COVID-19. Only in-frame clones appear in the TCRdb table, and some are missing; sequencing was by immunoSEQ multiplex PCR. The table shows 100,000 or so clones, with over 80% occurring only once. The sequenced sample was peripheral blood. The source is a middle-aged man with acute or convalescent COVID-19.

This chain links TRBV3-1 (or the pseudogene TRBV3-2) with TRBJ1-1; 10 bases are a match to TRBD1. V gave up 5 bases and J gave up 3 bases; unmatched junction bases: 6. Germline V gene data show CDR1 as LGHDT and CDR2 as YNNKEL (reference sequence). The length of the CDR3 is 15 residues. The CDR3 region is CASSYPGQGHTEAFF. Here the CDR3 DNA reads TGTGCCAGCAGCTATCCGGGACAGGGGCACACTGAAGCTTTCTTT.

The chain joins TRBV12-2 to TRBJ2-1; TRBD1, the D gene given by the table, was not confirmed from the DNA. TRBV12-2 is an annotated pseudogene. The CDR3 consists of 16 residues. CDR3 sequence: CASRRIGQGAMDEQFF. CDR3 nucleotides: TGTGCAAGTCGAAGAATTGGACAGGGGGCGATGGATGAGCAGTTCTTC.

CDR3 residues: CASSLGAGFSNQPQHF. The CDR3 DNA is TGTGCCAGCAGCTTAGGGGCGGGGTTTAGCAATCAGCCCCAGCATTTT. The rearrangement links TRBV11-2 to TRBJ1-5; D is uncertain. The germline V gene encodes CDR1 SGHAT and CDR2 FQNNGV. V lost 1 base and J lost 0, with 10 bases in between. CDR3 size: 16 residues.

As to this clone: At one of its ends the junction is not consistent with the germline gene, which may arise from a read error. The chain links TRBV27 to TRBJ2-5; 9 nucleotides match TRBD2. The germline V gene has CDR1 MNHEY and CDR2 SMNVEV (reference sequence). This CDR3 region has 11 residues. The CDR3 reads CASLKIAGAHF. As DNA, the CDR3 is TGTGCCAGCTTGAAGATAGCGGGGGCTCACTTC.

The sample holds one count of this clone. The rearrangement joins TRBV6-5 to TRBJ2-2; D gene unclear. CDR3 length: 13 amino acids. V lost 6 bases and J lost 5, with 10 bases in between. Germline V gene lookup returns CDR1 MNHEY and CDR2 SVGAGI. The CDR3 region has the DNA TGTGCCAGCAGCCGTAGCTCGACCGGGGAGCTGTTTTTT. Protein: CASSRSSTGELFF.

The chain links TRBV5-4 to TRBJ2-5; a possible D gene is TRBD1 (5 bases). V lost 0 bases and J lost 0, with 6 bases in between. CDR3 length: 14 residues. Germline V gene data show CDR1 as SGHNT and CDR2 as YYREEE (reference sequence). CDR3 sequence (DNA): TGTGCCAGCAGCTTGGGACAGAACCAAGAGACCCAGTACTTC. Translated: CASSLGQNQETQYF.

The chain uses TRBV28 and TRBJ2-7; weak D call: TRBD1 (5 bases). The CDR3 spans 14 residues. V lost 5 bases and J lost 1, with 12 bases in between. Germline loops: CDR1 MDHEN, CDR2 SYDVKM. CDR3 sequence reads: CASSTGKPSYEQYF. The CDR3 region has the DNA TGTGCCAGCAGTACAGGAAAACCATCCTACGAGCAGTACTTC.

CDR3 loop: CASSGRRPADEQFF. CDR3 bases: TGCGCCAGCAGTGGAAGACGACCCGCGGATGAGCAGTTCTTC. This chain joins TRBV10-2 and TRBJ2-1, with D hard to call. This CDR3 comprises 14 residues. Trimming stripped 4 bases from V and 8 bases from J, with 15 bases between. CDR1 and CDR2 (germline): WSHSY, SAAADI.

The chain has TRBV2 and TRBJ1-4; D is possibly TRBD1 (6 bases). The V gene's germline CDR1 is SNHLY and CDR2 FYNNEI. The V end was cut by 10 bases, the J end by 4 bases, with 10 bases between. CDR3 length: 12 residues. In DNA, the CDR3 is TGTGCCACCAGGGACATTAATGAAAAACTGTTTTTT. The encoded protein is CATRDINEKLFF.

The chain couples TRBV7-8 to TRBJ1-6, with D unresolved. Trimming removed 8 bases at V and 0 bases at J, with 14 bases between. Per germline, CDR1 SGHVS and CDR2 FQNEAQ. This CDR3 spans 16 amino acids. The CDR3 nucleotides are TGTGCCAGCCTGGGCGGAGGGAGCTCCTATAATTCACCCCTCCACTTT. Translation gives CASLGGGSSYNSPLHF.

The CDR3 reads CASSSRGRVAEAFF. Here the CDR3 DNA reads TGTGCCAGCAGTTCCAGGGGGCGGGTCGCTGAAGCTTTCTTT. V gene TRBV28 combines with J gene TRBJ1-1; 8 bases map to TRBD1. The CDR3 contains 14 residues. The V and J ends lost 4 bases and 6 bases, in that order; junction bases with no gene match: 7. CDR1 and CDR2 (germline): MDHEN, SYDVKM.

The rearrangement uses TRBV2 and TRBJ1-5; D not certain. Trimming took 4 bases from V and 3 from J, leaving 7 bases between them. The V gene's germline CDR1 is SNHLY and CDR2 FYNNEI. This CDR3 spans 13 amino acids. The CDR3, as DNA: TGTGCCAGCAGTGCCGGTCTCAATCAGCCCCAGCATTTT. It encodes CASSAGLNQPQHF.

This clone was recorded only once. V is TRBV7-9 and J is TRBJ1-2, with 10 bases lining up with TRBD1. Germline lookup yields CDR1 SEHNR and CDR2 FQNEAQ (reference sequence). The CDR3 is 16 residues long. The V and J ends lost 4 bases and 4 bases, in that order; junction bases with no gene match: 9. The CDR3 DNA reads as TGTGCCAGCAGCTCAGTTGACAGGGGGCTCATCTATGGCTACACCTTC. It encodes CASSSVDRGLIYGYTF.

This chain uses TRBV29-1 with TRBJ2-1; D possibly corresponds to TRBD2 (5 bases). The germline V and J ends were trimmed by 6 bases and 0 bases, with 15 bases remaining between them. The CDR3 has 15 residues. CDR1 is SQVTM, CDR2 ANQGSEA, per germline. CDR3 protein: CSVPPDWSSYNEQFF. DNA for the CDR3: TGCAGCGTCCCCCCGGACTGGAGCTCCTACAATGAGCAGTTCTTC.

The chain has TRBV18 and TRBJ2-7, with 9 nucleotides matching TRBD1. The CDR3 sequence is 13 residues long. The trim removed 5 bases at V and 4 bases at J, leaving 3 bases unmatched. Looked up from germline, CDR1 is KGHSH and CDR2 is LQKENI. The CDR3 bases are TGTGCCAGCTCATCGACAGGGGGATACGAGCAGTACTTC. It translates to CASSSTGGYEQYF. The whole variable domain, remainder taken from reference TRBV18 and TRBJ2-7, is NAGVMQNPRHLVRRRGQEARLRCSPMKGHSHVYWYRQLPEEGLKFMVYLQKENIIDESGMPKERFSAEFPKEGPSILRIQQVVRGDSAAYFCASSSTGGYEQYFGPGTRLTVT.

The chain employs TRBV7-9 and TRBJ1-3; TRBD1 might be the D (5 bases). Per germline, CDR1 SEHNR and CDR2 FQNEAQ (reference sequence). CDR3 length equals 15 residues. V was shortened by 2 bases and J by 2 bases, with 10 bases between the two germline ends. The DNA of the CDR3 is TGTGCCAGCAGCTTAAAGGACAACCCTGGAAACACCATATATTTT. Translated: CASSLKDNPGNTIYF.

The rearrangement links TRBV19 to TRBJ2-2; 8 bases match TRBD2. Germline V lookup: CDR1 LNHDA, CDR2 SQIVND (reference sequence). With 4 bases clipped from V and 6 bases from J, the junction kept 10 bases outside the gene matches. This CDR3 region has 16 residues. The CDR3 DNA follows: TGTGCCAGTAGTAAGAGCGGCGGGGGGATGCCCGGGGAGCTGTTTTTT. Amino acids: CASSKSGGGMPGELFF.

CDR3 sequence: CASSQEGRGVDSPLHF. The DNA for the CDR3 is TGTGCCAGCAGCCAAGAGGGACGGGGGGTAGATTCACCCCTCCACTTT. The chain employs TRBV3-1 (or the pseudogene TRBV3-2) and TRBJ1-6; D perhaps matches TRBD1 (5 bases). This CDR3 has 16 amino acids. Germline CDR1 is LGHDT and CDR2 is YNNKEL (reference sequence). V lost 0 bases, J lost 8 bases, and 14 bases lay in between.

CDR3 sequence (DNA): TGTGCCAGTAGAGGGACAGGCTTTCGGAATCAGCCCCAGCATTTT. Amino acid sequence: CASRGTGFRNQPQHF. V is TRBV19 and J is TRBJ1-5; 8 bases map to TRBD1. The CDR3 extends over 15 amino acids. CDR1 is LNHDA, CDR2 SQIVND, per germline (reference sequence). With V trimmed by 6 bases and J by 4 bases, 8 bases remained unmatched.

The rearrangement joins TRBV5-1 to TRBJ2-1; TRBD2 aligns across 8 bases. The CDR3 has 13 amino acids. V shed 7 bases, J shed 9 bases, and the junction held 9 bases outside the gene matches. In germline, CDR1 is SGHRS, CDR2 YFSETQ. The CDR3 nucleotides are TGCGCCAGCCCCCCGGGACTAGGGGGTGAGCAGTTCTTC. Translated: CASPPGLGGEQFF.

V and J are TRBV2 and TRBJ2-3; 10 nucleotides line up with TRBD1. In germline, CDR1 is SNHLY, CDR2 FYNNEI. The CDR3 loop spans 16 amino acids. With 5 bases clipped from V and 1 base from J, the junction kept 6 bases outside the gene matches. CDR3 region: CASSQGQGRGTDTQYF. Written as DNA, the CDR3 is TGTGCCAGCAGTCAGGGACAGGGGAGAGGCACAGATACGCAGTATTTT. The full variable domain, in which reference TRBV2 and TRBJ2-3 provide the parts outside the CDR3, is EPEVTQTPSHQVTQMGQEVILRCVPISNHLYFYWYRQILGQKVEFLVSFYNNEISEKSEIFDDQFSVERPDGSNFTLKIRSTKLEDSAMYFCASSQGQGRGTDTQYFGPGTRLTVL.

The chain has TRBV6-5 and TRBJ1-1; TRBD1 matches 8 bases. This CDR3 spans 12 amino acids. Per germline, CDR1 MNHEY and CDR2 SVGAGI. V was pared by 8 bases and J by 6 bases, with 5 bases of the junction left unmatched. The CDR3 loop reads CASRDRTPEAFF. The DNA for the CDR3 is TGTGCCAGCCGGGACAGGACCCCTGAAGCTTTCTTT.

This clone was found once. The chain combines TRBV28 with TRBJ1-1; 8 positions agree with TRBD1. Per germline, CDR1 MDHEN and CDR2 SYDVKM. V lost 6 bases and J lost 2; bases outside the gene matches: 8. The CDR3 length is 15 residues. The CDR3 DNA sequence: TGTGCCAGCAGGTCCGCCGGGACAGGCAACACTGAAGCTTTCTTT. Protein product: CASRSAGTGNTEAFF.

The chain uses TRBV12-3 or TRBV12-4 and TRBJ1-2, with no clear D. Trimming took 6 bases from V and 3 from J, leaving 11 bases between them. This CDR3 is built from 13 residues. CDR3 sequence (DNA): TGTGCCAGCAGGGCATACAGCCACTATGGCTACACCTTC. Protein: CASRAYSHYGYTF.

The V gene is TRBV5-1, the J gene TRBJ2-2; a possible D gene is TRBD1 (5 bases). Per the germline V gene, CDR1 is SGHRS and CDR2 is YFSETQ. This CDR3 region has 14 residues. Between the trimmed V and J ends, which lost 7 bases and 1 base, there was a span of 11 bases. The CDR3 nucleotides are TGCGCCAGCGGACCTACAGGGAACACCGGGGAGCTGTTTTTT. Amino acids: CASGPTGNTGELFF.

The rearrangement uses TRBV7-9 and TRBJ2-5, with 16 bases matching TRBD2. Germline V gene data show CDR1 as SEHNR and CDR2 as FQNEAQ (reference sequence). The CDR3 sequence is 18 residues long. V lost 4 bases to trimming and J lost 5 bases; unmatched junction nucleotides: 10. CDR3 residues: CASSYRGLAGGLAETQYF. DNA for the CDR3: TGTGCCAGCAGCTACCGGGGACTAGCGGGGGGGCTTGCGGAGACCCAGTACTTC.

The chain joins TRBV19 to TRBJ2-7, with 12 bases that match TRBD1. CDR1 and CDR2 (germline): LNHDA, SQIVND (reference sequence). Germline trimming cut 3 bases from V and 7 bases from J; bases unmatched to any gene: 7. This CDR3 is 15 amino acids long. CDR3 sequence: CASSIPGQGALEQYF. Written as DNA, the CDR3 is TGTGCCAGTAGTATCCCGGGACAGGGGGCGTTGGAGCAGTACTTC.